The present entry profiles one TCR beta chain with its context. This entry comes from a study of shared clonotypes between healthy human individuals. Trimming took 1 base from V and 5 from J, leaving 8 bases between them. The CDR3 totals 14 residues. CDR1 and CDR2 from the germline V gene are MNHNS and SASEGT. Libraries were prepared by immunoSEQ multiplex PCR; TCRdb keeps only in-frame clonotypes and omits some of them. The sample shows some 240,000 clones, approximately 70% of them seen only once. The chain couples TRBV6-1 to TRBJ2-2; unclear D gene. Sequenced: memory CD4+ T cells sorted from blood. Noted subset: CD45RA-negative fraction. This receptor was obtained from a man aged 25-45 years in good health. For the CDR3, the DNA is TGTGCCAGCAGTGAAGTAGGTGGAACCGGGGAGCTGTTTTTT. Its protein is CASSEVGGTGELFF.